The present entry profiles one T cell receptor (beta chain) with its context. This sample was taken from a study of blood T cell repertoires in COVID-19. Overall study: Sites in the United States, Italy and Spain provided acute and convalescent COVID-19 samples. In each case, the material was cDNA or gDNA derived from T cells, B-cell-depleted T cells, or PBMCs.

Trimming cost V 4 bases and J 7 bases, with 17 bases left between them. Germline lookup yields CDR1 SGHNT and CDR2 YYREEE (reference sequence). The CDR3 contains 15 residues. As processed by the authors: Estimation of nucleated cell counts relied on the amplification of reference gene primers. Sequencing was performed with immunoSEQ multiplex PCR; in TCRdb, only in-frame clones are kept and a portion is missing. For V, J and clone size, that table is used; D and trimming come from the DNA. The repertoire consists of tens of thousands of clones, with around 90% occurring once and the leading ten covering about a tenth.

The sequenced sample consisted of peripheral blood. The sequence was collected from a human donor with acute or convalescent COVID-19. The donor label of this sample is uncertain. The J gene is TRBJ1-4, the V gene TRBV5-4; D is ambiguous. The CDR3 bases are TGTGCCAGCAGCAACGGCGGGAGCGCCGGTGAAAAACTGTTTTTT. Translated, it gives CASSNGGSAGEKLFF.